This T cell receptor beta chain is drawn from a study of blood T cell repertoires in COVID-19. V dropped 6 bases and J dropped 3; count of bases not matched to a gene: 13. CDR1 and CDR2 from the germline V gene are KGHSH and LQKENI. The CDR3 sequence is 16 residues long. TCRdb's copy holds only in-frame clones and misses some; the assay was immunoSEQ multiplex PCR. The sample holds roughly 340,000 clones; approximately 90% are singletons and the top ten take around 1%. J is TRBJ1-2 and V is TRBV18, with 7 bases aligning to TRBD1. Input material: PBMCs or T cells enriched from blood (not recorded which). This TCR was recovered from a man between 18 and 29 years old who had recovered from COVID-19. CDR3 sequence reads: CASSQLARGEDYGYTF. For the CDR3, the DNA is TGTGCCAGCTCCCAGTTGGCCAGGGGGGAAGACTATGGCTACACCTTC.